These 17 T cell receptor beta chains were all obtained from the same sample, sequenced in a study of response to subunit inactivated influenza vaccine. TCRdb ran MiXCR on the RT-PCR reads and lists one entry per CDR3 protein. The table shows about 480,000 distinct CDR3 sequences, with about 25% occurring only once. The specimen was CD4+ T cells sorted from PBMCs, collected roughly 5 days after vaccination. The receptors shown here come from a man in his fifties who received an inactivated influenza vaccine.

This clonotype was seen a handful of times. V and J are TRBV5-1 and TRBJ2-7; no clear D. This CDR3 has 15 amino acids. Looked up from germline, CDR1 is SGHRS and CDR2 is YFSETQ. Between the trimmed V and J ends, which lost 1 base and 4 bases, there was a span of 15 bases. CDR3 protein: CASSLHRFDGYEQYF. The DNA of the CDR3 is TGCGCCAGCAGCTTGCATCGTTTCGACGGATACGAGCAGTACTTC.

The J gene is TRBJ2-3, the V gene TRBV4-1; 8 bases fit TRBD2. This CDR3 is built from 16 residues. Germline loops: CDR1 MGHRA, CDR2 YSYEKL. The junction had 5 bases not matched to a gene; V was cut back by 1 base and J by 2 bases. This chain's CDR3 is CASSQAGTRFTDTQYF. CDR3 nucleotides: TGCGCCAGCAGCCAAGCCGGGACTAGATTCACAGATACGCAGTATTTT.

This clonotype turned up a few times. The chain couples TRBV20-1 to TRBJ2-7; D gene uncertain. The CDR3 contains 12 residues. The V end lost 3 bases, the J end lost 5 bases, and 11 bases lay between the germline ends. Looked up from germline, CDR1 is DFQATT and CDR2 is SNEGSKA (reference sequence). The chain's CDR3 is CSASNGYDEQYF. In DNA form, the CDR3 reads TGCAGTGCTAGTAACGGGTACGACGAGCAGTACTTC.

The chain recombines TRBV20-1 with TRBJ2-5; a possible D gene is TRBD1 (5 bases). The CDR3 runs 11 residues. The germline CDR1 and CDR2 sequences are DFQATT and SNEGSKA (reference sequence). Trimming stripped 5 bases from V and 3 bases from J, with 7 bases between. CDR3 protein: CSASTEETQYF. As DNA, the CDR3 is TGCAGTGCTTCGACAGAAGAGACCCAGTACTTC.

CDR3 sequence reads: CASSLPSPLAGGQFSTDTQYF. DNA of the CDR3: TGTGCCAGCAGCTTACCCTCCCCCCTAGCGGGGGGCCAATTTAGCACAGATACGCAGTATTTT. The chain has TRBV11-1 and TRBJ2-3; 11 nucleotides align to TRBD2. The CDR3 totals 21 residues. Germline loops: CDR1 SGHAT, CDR2 FQDESV (reference sequence). The V segment lost 2 bases and the J segment 0 bases; nucleotides outside the gene matches: 16.

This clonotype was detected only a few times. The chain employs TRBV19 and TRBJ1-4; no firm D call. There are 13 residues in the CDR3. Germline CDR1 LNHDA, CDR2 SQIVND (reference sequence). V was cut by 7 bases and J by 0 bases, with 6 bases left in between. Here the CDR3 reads CASTEATNEKLFF. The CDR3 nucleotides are TGTGCCAGTACAGAAGCAACTAATGAAAAACTGTTTTTT. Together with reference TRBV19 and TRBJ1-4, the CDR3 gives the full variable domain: DGGITQSPKYLFRKEGQNVTLSCEQNLNHDAMYWYRQDPGQGLRLIYYSQIVNDFQKGDIAEGYSVSREKKESFPLTVTSAQKNPTAFYLCASTEATNEKLFFGSGTQLSVL.

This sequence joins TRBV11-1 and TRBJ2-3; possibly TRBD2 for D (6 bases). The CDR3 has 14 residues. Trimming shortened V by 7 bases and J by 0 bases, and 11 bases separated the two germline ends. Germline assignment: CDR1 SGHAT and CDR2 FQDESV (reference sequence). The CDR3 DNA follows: TGTGCCAGCACCTGGGGGGAGAGCACAGATACGCAGTATTTT. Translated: CASTWGESTDTQYF.

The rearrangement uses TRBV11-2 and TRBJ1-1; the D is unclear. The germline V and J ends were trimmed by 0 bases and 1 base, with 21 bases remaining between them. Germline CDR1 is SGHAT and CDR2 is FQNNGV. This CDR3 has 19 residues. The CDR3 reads CASSLEVGNTFNRNTEAFF. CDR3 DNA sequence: TGTGCCAGCAGCTTAGAAGTGGGGAATACCTTTAACCGGAACACTGAAGCTTTCTTT.

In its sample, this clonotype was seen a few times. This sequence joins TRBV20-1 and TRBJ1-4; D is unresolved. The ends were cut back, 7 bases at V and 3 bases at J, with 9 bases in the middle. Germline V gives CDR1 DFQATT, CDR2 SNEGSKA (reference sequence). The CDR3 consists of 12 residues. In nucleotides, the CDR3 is TGCAGTGTGGGAGTACCTAATGAAAAACTGTTTTTT. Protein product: CSVGVPNEKLFF.

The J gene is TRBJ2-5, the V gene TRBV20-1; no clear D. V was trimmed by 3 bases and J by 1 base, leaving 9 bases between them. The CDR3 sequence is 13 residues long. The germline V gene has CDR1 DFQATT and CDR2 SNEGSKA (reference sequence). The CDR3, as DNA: TGCAGTGCTAGGTACATTCCCCAAGAGACCCAGTACTTC. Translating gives CSARYIPQETQYF.

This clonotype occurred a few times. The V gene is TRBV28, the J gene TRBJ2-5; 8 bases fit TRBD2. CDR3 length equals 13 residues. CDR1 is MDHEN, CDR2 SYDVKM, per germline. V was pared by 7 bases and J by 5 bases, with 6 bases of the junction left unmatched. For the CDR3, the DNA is TGTGCCAGCACCCGGGAGGGCCTTGAGACCCAGTACTTC. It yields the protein CASTREGLETQYF.

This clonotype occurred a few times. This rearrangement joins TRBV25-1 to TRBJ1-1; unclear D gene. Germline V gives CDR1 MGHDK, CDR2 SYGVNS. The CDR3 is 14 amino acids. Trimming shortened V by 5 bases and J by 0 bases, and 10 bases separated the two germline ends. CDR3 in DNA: TGTGCCAGCAGTAGTTGGGCTATGAACACTGAAGCTTTCTTT. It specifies CASSSWAMNTEAFF.

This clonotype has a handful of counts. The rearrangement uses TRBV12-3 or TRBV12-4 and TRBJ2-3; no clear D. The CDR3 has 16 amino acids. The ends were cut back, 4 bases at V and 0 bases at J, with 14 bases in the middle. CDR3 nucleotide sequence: TGTGCCAGCAGTTCGATCCCTCATGGGAGCACAGATACGCAGTATTTT. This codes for CASSSIPHGSTDTQYF.

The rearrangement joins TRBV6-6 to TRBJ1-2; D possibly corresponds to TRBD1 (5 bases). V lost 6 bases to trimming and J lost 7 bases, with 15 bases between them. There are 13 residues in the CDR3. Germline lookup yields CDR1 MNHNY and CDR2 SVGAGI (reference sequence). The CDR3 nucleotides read TGTGCCAGCAGGACAGTTGATTTTGGTGGCTACACCTTC. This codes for CASRTVDFGGYTF.

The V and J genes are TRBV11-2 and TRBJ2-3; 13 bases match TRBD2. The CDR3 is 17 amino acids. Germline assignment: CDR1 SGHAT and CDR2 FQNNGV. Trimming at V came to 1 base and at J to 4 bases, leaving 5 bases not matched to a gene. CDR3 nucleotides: TGTGCCAGCAGCTTAGTTCAAACTAGCGGGGGGGCAGATACGCAGTATTTT. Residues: CASSLVQTSGGADTQYF.

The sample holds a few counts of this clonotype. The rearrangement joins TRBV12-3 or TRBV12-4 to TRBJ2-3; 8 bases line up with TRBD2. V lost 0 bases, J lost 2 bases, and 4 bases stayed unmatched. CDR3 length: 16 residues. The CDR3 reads CASSLAGLGFTDTQYF. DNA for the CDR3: TGTGCCAGCAGTTTAGCGGGACTAGGGTTCACAGATACGCAGTATTTT.

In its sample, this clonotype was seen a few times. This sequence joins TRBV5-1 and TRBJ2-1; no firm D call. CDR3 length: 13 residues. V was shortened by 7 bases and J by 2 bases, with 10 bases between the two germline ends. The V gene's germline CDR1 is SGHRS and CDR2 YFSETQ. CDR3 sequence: CASSAVPYNEQFF. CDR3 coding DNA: TGCGCCAGCTCTGCCGTACCCTACAATGAGCAGTTCTTC.